These T cell receptor beta chains were read from a single sample in a study of shared clonotypes between healthy human individuals. TCRdb's table, derived via immunoSEQ multiplex PCR, lists solely in-frame clones and lacks some. In the table there are about 490,000 clones, approximately 78% of which are singletons. Sequenced input: PBMCs. These receptors were taken from a woman aged 40 to 50 in good health. Some clones in this sample may be carry-over from other donors' samples. Both conserved end residues are part of each CDR3. D genes are given only for firm matches. For some rows the clone size is stated as once, few or many, or as a class when expanded; others skip it.

len,abundance,d_gene,v_gene,j_gene,CDR3nt,CDR3aa
14,-,-,TRBV30,TRBJ1-1,TGTGCCTGGATGCGCGGGGGGTTAGGCACTGAAGCTTTCTTT,CAWMRGGLGTEAFF
13,-,-,TRBV19,TRBJ1-5,TGTGCCAGTACCCCTCATAGGGATCAGCCCCAGCATTTT,CASTPHRDQPQHF
17,-,-,TRBV27,TRBJ1-6,TGTGCCAGCAGTTGGAGCCAGGACTTCTCCTATAATTCACCCCTCCACTTT,CASSWSQDFSYNSPLHF
17,-,-,TRBV19,TRBJ2-6,TGTGCCAGTAGTATGAACTGGCAGACATCTGGGGCCAACGTCCTGACTTTC,CASSMNWQTSGANVLTF
13,-,-,TRBV19,TRBJ2-7,TGTGCCAGTAGTATAGGGGGGAACTACGAGCAGTACTTC,CASSIGGNYEQYF
14,-,TRBD2,TRBV9,TRBJ2-3,TGTGCCAGCAGCGCAGGACTAGCGGGGGATACGCAGTATTTT,CASSAGLAGDTQYF
11,-,-,TRBV2,TRBJ2-1,TGTGCCAGCAGGGGTTACAATGAGCAGTTCTTC,CASRGYNEQFF
14,-,-,TRBV7-2,TRBJ2-2,TGTGCCAGCAGCTTAGATGTTTACGCCGGGGAGCTGTTTTTT,CASSLDVYAGELFF
14,-,-,TRBV7-9,TRBJ1-5,TGTGCCAGCAGCCAGGGGACTACCAATCAGCCCCAGCATTTT,CASSQGTTNQPQHF
11,-,-,TRBV20-1,TRBJ2-7,TGCAGTGCGGCGGATTCCTACGAGCAGTACTTC,CSAADSYEQYF
17,many,TRBD2,TRBV7-2,TRBJ2-5,TGTGCCAGCAGCTTGGGACTAGCGGGAGTTTTATCGGAGACCCAGTACTTC,CASSLGLAGVLSETQYF
14,few,-,TRBV5-1,TRBJ1-1,TGCGCCAGCAGCTTGGGCGGGGAAAACACTGAAGCTTTCTTT,CASSLGGENTEAFF
15,-,TRBD1,TRBV4-1,TRBJ1-2,TGCGCCAGCAGCCAGTTCGGACAGGCCCTCTATGGCTACACCTTC,CASSQFGQALYGYTF
16,-,-,TRBV27,TRBJ2-7,TGTGCCAGCACCACCCACCGGACTACCTCCGCCTACGAGCAGTACTTC,CASTTHRTTSAYEQYF
15,-,TRBD1,TRBV6-6,TRBJ2-1,TGTGCCAGCAGTTCCCAGGGGGCCCCATACAATGAGCAGTTCTTC,CASSSQGAPYNEQFF
14,-,-,TRBV18,TRBJ2-5,TGTGCCAGCTCACCACGGGCAGGAACAGAGACCCAGTACTTC,CASSPRAGTETQYF
13,-,TRBD2,TRBV19,TRBJ2-1,TGTGCCAGTAGTCCCTCGGGACTAGCGGAGCAGTTCTTC,CASSPSGLAEQFF
12,-,TRBD1,TRBV10-2,TRBJ2-7,TGCGCCAGCGGGGACAGGGGGGTCGAGCAGTACTTC,CASGDRGVEQYF
14,-,-,TRBV6-1,TRBJ2-7,TGTGCCAGCAGTGAAGCCCCCCGCGAAAGCGAGCAGTACTTC,CASSEAPRESEQYF
17,-,TRBD2,TRBV4-3,TRBJ2-5,TGCGCCAGCAGCCAAGATGGGGTAGCGGGAGGGGGGGAGACCCAGTACTTC,CASSQDGVAGGGETQYF
15,-,-,TRBV27,TRBJ1-6,TGTGCCAGCAGTTTAGGAGGGGGACTAGGGTCACCCCTCCACTTT,CASSLGGGLGSPLHF
12,few,-,TRBV28,TRBJ2-7,TGTGCCAGCAGCAGGGGTGGGTACGAGCAGTACTTC,CASSRGGYEQYF
19,once,-,TRBV28,TRBJ1-1,TGTGCCAGCAGATATCTCGGAATCGAGACCCGACAAGGGGACACTGAAGCTTTCTTT,CASRYLGIETRQGDTEAFF
12,many,-,TRBV28,TRBJ2-3,TGTGCCAGCAGGTTTAGCACAGATACGCAGTATTTT,CASRFSTDTQYF
16,once,TRBD2,TRBV4-2,TRBJ2-7,TGTGCCAGCAGCCAAGAGAGGACTAGCGGACCCTACGAGCAGTACTTC,CASSQERTSGPYEQYF
16,once,TRBD2,TRBV4-2,TRBJ2-1,TGTGCCAGCAGCCAATGGGCGGGAGGGCCCGGCAATGAGCAGTTCTTC,CASSQWAGGPGNEQFF
15,-,TRBD1,TRBV6-6,TRBJ2-7,TGTGCCAGCAGTGGGACACCGACAGGGTCGGGGGAGCAGTACTTC,CASSGTPTGSGEQYF
15,-,-,TRBV6-6,TRBJ2-7,TGTGCCAGCAGTAAACAGGGACAATACTCCTACGAGCAGTACTTC,CASSKQGQYSYEQYF
14,many,-,TRBV19,TRBJ1-1,TGTGCCAGTAGTATATCCACGCGGGGTACTGAAGCTTTCTTT,CASSISTRGTEAFF
15,-,TRBD2,TRBV7-9,TRBJ2-4,TGTGCCAGCAGCTCCTCGGGGGGGGCCAAAAACATTCAGTACTTC,CASSSSGGAKNIQYF
16,-,TRBD2,TRBV4-1,TRBJ2-2,TGCGCCAGCAGCCATTACGGGAGGGCCTACACCGGGGAGCTGTTTTTT,CASSHYGRAYTGELFF
14,-,-,TRBV5-3,TRBJ1-2,TGTGCCAGAAGCGTAGGACGACGGGTTGTCGGCTACACCTTC,CARSVGRRVVGYTF
14,-,-,TRBV19,TRBJ2-7,TGTGCCAGTAGTACAAAGGGGTTCGCCTACGAGCAGTACTTC,CASSTKGFAYEQYF
14,-,-,TRBV2,TRBJ2-2,TGTGCCAGCAAGGTGGAGTTCGTTTCCGGGGAGCTGTTTTTT,CASKVEFVSGELFF
14,-,TRBD1,TRBV29-1,TRBJ2-3,TGCAGCGCCGGACAGGGGGAGTCCACAGATACGCAGTATTTT,CSAGQGESTDTQYF